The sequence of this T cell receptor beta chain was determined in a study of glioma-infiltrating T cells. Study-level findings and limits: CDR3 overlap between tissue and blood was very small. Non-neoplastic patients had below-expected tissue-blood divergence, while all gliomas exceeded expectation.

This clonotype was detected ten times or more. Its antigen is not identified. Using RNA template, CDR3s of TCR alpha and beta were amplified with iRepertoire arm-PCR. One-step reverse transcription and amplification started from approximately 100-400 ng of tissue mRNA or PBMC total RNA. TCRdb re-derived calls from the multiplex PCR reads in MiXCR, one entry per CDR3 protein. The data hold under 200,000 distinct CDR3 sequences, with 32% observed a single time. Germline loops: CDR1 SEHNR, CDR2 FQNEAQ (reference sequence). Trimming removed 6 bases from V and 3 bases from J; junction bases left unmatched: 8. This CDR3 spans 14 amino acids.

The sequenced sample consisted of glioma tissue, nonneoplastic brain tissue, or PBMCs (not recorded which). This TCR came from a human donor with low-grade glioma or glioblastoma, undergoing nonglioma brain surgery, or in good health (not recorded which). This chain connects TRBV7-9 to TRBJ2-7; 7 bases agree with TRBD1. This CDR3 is CASSPRAGGYEQYF. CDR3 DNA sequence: TGTGCCAGCAGTCCCCGGGCAGGGGGCTACGAGCAGTACTTC. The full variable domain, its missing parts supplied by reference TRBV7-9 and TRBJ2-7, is DTGVSQNPRHKITKRGQNVTFRCDPISEHNRLYWYRQTLGQGPEFLTYFQNEAQLEKSRLLSDRFSAERPKGSFSTLEIQRTEQGDSAMYLCASSPRAGGYEQYFGPGTRLTVT.